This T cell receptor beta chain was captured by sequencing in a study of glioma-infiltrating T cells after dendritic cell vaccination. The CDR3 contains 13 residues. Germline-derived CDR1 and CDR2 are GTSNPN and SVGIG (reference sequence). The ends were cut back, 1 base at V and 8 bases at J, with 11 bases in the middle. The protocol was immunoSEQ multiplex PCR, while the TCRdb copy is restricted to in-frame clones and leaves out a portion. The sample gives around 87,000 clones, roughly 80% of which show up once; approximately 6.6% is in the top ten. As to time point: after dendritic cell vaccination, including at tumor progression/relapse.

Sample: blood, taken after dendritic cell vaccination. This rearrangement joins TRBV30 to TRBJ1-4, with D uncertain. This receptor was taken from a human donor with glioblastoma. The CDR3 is CAWSENWEEKLFF. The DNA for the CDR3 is TGTGCCTGGAGTGAGAATTGGGAGGAAAAACTGTTTTTT.